The T cell receptor (beta chain) under discussion was sequenced for a study of blood T cells in healthy people across ages. The second PCR ran about 6 to 12 cycles with a sample-barcoded 5' primer and J-beta primers. Using its own MiXCR run on the 5' RACE reads, TCRdb lists one record per CDR3 protein. This repertoire shows some 640,000 distinct CDR3 sequences, about half found once; its top ten account for under 35%. The junction had 7 bases not matched to a gene; V was cut back by 3 bases and J by 6 bases. This CDR3 is 15 amino acids long. Looked up from germline, CDR1 is DFQATT and CDR2 is SNEGSKA (reference sequence).

This clonotype was sampled from a woman aged 55-70 years in good health. The V and J genes are TRBV20-1 and TRBJ1-5; 11 bases agree with TRBD1. The sample comprised blood. The CDR3 DNA is TGCAGTGCTAGGGGGACAGGGGGTTTGAGTCAGCCCCAGCATTTT. Encoded protein: CSARGTGGLSQPQHF.